Described below is a single T cell receptor beta chain sequence and its context. The CDR3 covers 16 residues. Trimming stripped 5 bases from V and 2 bases from J, with 19 bases between. Germline V CDR1 and CDR2: SGHTA, FQGNSA. These data belong to a study of blood T cell repertoires in COVID-19. Background on the study: The United States, Italy and Spain provided the acute and convalescent COVID-19 samples.

Sequencing was performed with immunoSEQ multiplex PCR; in TCRdb, only in-frame clones are kept and a portion is missing. The data show 140,000 or so clones, with more than 75% seen just once and about 5% held by the top ten. Sequenced: peripheral blood. The chain employs TRBV7-2 and TRBJ2-7; D perhaps matches TRBD2 (7 bases). The sequence was collected from a woman in her fifties or sixties with acute or convalescent COVID-19. The CDR3: CASSVEPGGGTYEQYF. CDR3 nucleotide sequence: TGTGCCAGCAGCGTCGAACCTGGCGGGGGCACCTACGAGCAGTACTTC. Filled out from reference TRBV7-2 and TRBJ2-7, the complete variable domain reads GAGVSQSPSNKVTEKGKDVELRCDPISGHTALYWYRQSLGQGLEFLIYFQGNSAPDKSGLPSDRFSAERTGGSVSTLTIQRTQQEDSAVYLCASSVEPGGGTYEQYFGPGTRLTVT.